The clone carrying this TCR beta chain has just a few counts. This sample is part of a study of cytomegalovirus exposure and HLA in healthy donors. The V gene's germline CDR1 is SGHRS and CDR2 YFSETQ. The germline V and J ends were trimmed by 4 bases and 0 bases, with 16 bases remaining between them. The CDR3 has 16 amino acids. PCR amplification relied on 60 Vbeta primers (plus 13 Jbeta primers). Method: immunoSEQ multiplex PCR; TCRdb's copy keeps in-frame clones and lacks some. The data contain about 130,000 clones, roughly 79% of them singletons. The chain couples TRBV5-1 to TRBJ1-1; tentative D call: TRBD1 (5 bases). The source of this sequence is a woman between 50 and 59 years old in good health and CMV-seronegative. The sequencing sample was made of PBMCs. CDR3 bases: TGCGCCAGCAGCCGGGGTGGGGGGGGAATGAACACTGAAGCTTTCTTT. It is translated as CASSRGGGGMNTEAFF.